Below, 16 T cell receptor beta chains from the same sample are listed, as sequenced in a study of beta chain features in type 1 diabetes. Study conclusions and caveats: For Type 1 diabetes patients, all four CD4+ subsets carried TCRB CDR3s that were moderately but significantly shorter.

The investigators reverse transcribed all of the isolated RNA, so they sequenced expressed TCRB transcripts. Using immunoSEQ multiplex PCR, the repertoire was profiled, and TCRdb retains in-frame clones only, with some absent. The sample has around 310,000 clones; roughly 14% are singletons. For these receptors, no antigen is known. Sequencing input: naive CD4+ T cells from blood. These receptors were obtained from a woman aged 18 to 35 with type 1 diabetes.

The DNA of the CDR3 is TGTGCCAGCAGCACCGGGACAAGCAATCAGCCCCAGCATTTT. Translated, it gives CASSTGTSNQPQHF. The chain joins TRBV7-9 to TRBJ1-5; the D gene is possibly TRBD1 (6 bases). V dropped 5 bases and J dropped 1 base, with 9 bases sitting between them. The CDR3 length is 14 residues. Per germline, CDR1 SEHNR and CDR2 FQNEAQ (reference sequence).

The gene calls are TRBV7-9 and TRBJ1-1; perhaps TRBD1 as D (5 bases). The length of the CDR3 is 14 residues. Trimming took off 1 base at V and 7 bases at J, with 13 bases between the two ends. Germline V gives CDR1 SEHNR, CDR2 FQNEAQ (reference sequence). The CDR3 DNA sequence: TGTGCCAGCAGCTTAGGGGCCATACAGGATGAAGCTTTCTTT. This gives the protein CASSLGAIQDEAFF. Variable domain in full (rest from reference TRBV7-9 and TRBJ1-1): DTGVSQNPRHKITKRGQNVTFRCDPISEHNRLYWYRQTLGQGPEFLTYFQNEAQLEKSRLLSDRFSAERPKGSFSTLEIQRTEQGDSAMYLCASSLGAIQDEAFFGQGTRLTVV.

The CDR3 here is CAISGDSGANVLTF. The CDR3, as DNA: TGTGCCATCAGTGGAGACTCTGGGGCCAACGTCCTGACTTTC. The V call is TRBV10-3, the J call TRBJ2-6, with no clear D. The CDR3 runs to 14 residues. V was pared by 4 bases and J by 0 bases, with 4 bases between. CDR1 is ENHRY, CDR2 SYGVKD, per germline.

Remarks on this clone: The germline gene is not matched at one end of the junction; a read error may be the cause. The chain combines TRBV5-1 with TRBJ1-5, with D perhaps TRBD1 (6 bases). There are 15 residues in the CDR3. The V gene's germline CDR1 is SGHRS and CDR2 YFSETQ. For the CDR3, the DNA is TGCGCCAGCAGGTTGGGGGGCAGGAATGGCGATCCCCAGCATTTT. It is translated as CASRLGGRNGDPQHF.

The chain has TRBV5-1 and TRBJ2-1; TRBD1 matches at 9 bases. V trimming: 3 bases; J trimming: 15 bases; junction bases outside the gene matches: 13. The CDR3 length is 14 residues. The V gene's germline CDR1 is SGHRS and CDR2 YFSETQ. The CDR3: CASSWDRASGTVFF. Here the CDR3 DNA reads TGCGCCAGCAGCTGGGACAGGGCCTCCGGGACAGTGTTCTTC. Filled out from reference TRBV5-1 and TRBJ2-1, the complete variable domain reads KAGVTQTPRYLIKTRGQQVTLSCSPISGHRSVSWYQQTPGQGLQFLFEYFSETQRNKGNFPGRFSGRQFSNSRSEMNVSTLELGDSALYLCASSWDRASGTVFFGPGTRLTVL.

The chain joins TRBV4-1 to TRBJ2-1, with TRBD2 matching over 9 bases. The CDR3 has 16 amino acids. Per the germline V gene, CDR1 is MGHRA and CDR2 is YSYEKL. V gave up 3 bases and J gave up 6 bases; unmatched junction bases: 9. The DNA of the CDR3 is TGCGCCAGCAGCCACCTGACTAGCGGCCGGGGCAATGAGCAGTTCTTC. It is translated as CASSHLTSGRGNEQFF.

The chain has TRBV5-1 and TRBJ2-7; 10 bases match TRBD1. The germline CDR1 and CDR2 sequences are SGHRS and YFSETQ. J was trimmed by 0 bases and V by 5 bases; bases with no gene match: 23. There are 21 residues in the CDR3. CDR3 DNA: TGCGCCAGCAGTCCACGGGACAGGGGATTCACAAGACCCGAGAACTCCTACGAGCAGTACGTC. Translating gives CASSPRDRGFTRPENSYEQYV.

This clone was found a few times. The CDR3 loop reads CASSVLGVGEQYF. The CDR3 region has the DNA TGTGCCAGCAGTGTGTTAGGCGTCGGGGAGCAGTACTTC. The rearrangement uses TRBV2 and TRBJ2-7, with D hard to call. V was shortened by 4 bases and J by 7 bases, with 14 bases between the two germline ends. This CDR3 has 13 residues. The germline V gene has CDR1 SNHLY and CDR2 FYNNEI.

The chain uses TRBV6-5 and TRBJ2-2, with TRBD2 matching over 12 bases. CDR3 length: 16 residues. Germline loops: CDR1 MNHEY, CDR2 SVGAGI. J lost 7 bases, V lost 2 bases, and 5 bases had no gene match. DNA of the CDR3: TGTGCCAGCAGTTACGGTGGACTAGCGGGAATCGGGGAGCTGTTTTTT. Translating it yields CASSYGGLAGIGELFF.

This clone showed up just a few times. The chain has TRBV7-9 and TRBJ2-5, with D unresolved. The germline CDR1 and CDR2 sequences are SEHNR and FQNEAQ (reference sequence). With 1 base removed from V and 0 bases from J, the gap between germline ends came to 6 bases. The CDR3 has 14 amino acids. The DNA for the CDR3 is TGTGCCAGCAGCTTAGGGGCGTACCAAGAGACCCAGTACTTC. As protein: CASSLGAYQETQYF.

This sequence joins TRBV28 and TRBJ1-3; 11 positions match TRBD1. The length of the CDR3 is 17 residues. CDR1 is MDHEN, CDR2 SYDVKM, per germline. Losses at the gene ends were 4 bases for V and 0 bases for J; bases not matched to a gene: 5. CDR3 in DNA: TGTGCCAGCAGTTCTACCGGGACAGGGGGCTCTGGAAACACCATATATTTT. It is translated as CASSSTGTGGSGNTIYF.

This clone was recorded a few times. The CDR3 loop is CASSSTGTTHGTQYF. The CDR3 DNA reads as TGTGCCAGCAGTTCCACCGGGACTACCCACGGGACCCAGTACTTC. The J gene is TRBJ2-5, the V gene TRBV27, with 7 bases matching TRBD2. The CDR3 is 15 amino acids. With 4 bases clipped from V and 7 bases from J, the junction kept 12 bases outside the gene matches. Germline CDR1 and CDR2: MNHEY and SMNVEV (reference sequence).

The rearrangement links TRBV30 to TRBJ2-7; 15 bases map to TRBD2. CDR3 length: 15 amino acids. The germline V gene has CDR1 GTSNPN and CDR2 SVGIG (reference sequence). Unmatched junction bases numbered 7, after V lost 1 base and J lost 9 bases. The CDR3 loop is CAWSAPGLAGGSQYV. For the CDR3, the DNA is TGTGCCTGGAGTGCTCCGGGACTAGCGGGAGGATCGCAGTACGTC.

This clone showed up just a few times. The chain employs TRBV5-4 and TRBJ2-3; tentatively, D is TRBD1 (5 bases). The CDR3 contains 14 residues. CDR1 SGHNT and CDR2 YYREEE come from the germline V gene (reference sequence). Between the trimmed V and J ends, which lost 2 bases and 6 bases, there was a span of 13 bases. CDR3 DNA sequence: TGTGCCAGCAGCTTTCCAGGGTGGGGTGATACGCAGTATTTT. It codes for CASSFPGWGDTQYF.

There are a few counts of this clone. The chain uses TRBV7-7 and TRBJ2-3, with no clear D. The CDR3 loop spans 16 amino acids. V dropped 7 bases and J dropped 2 bases, with 19 bases sitting between them. The V gene's germline CDR1 is SSHAT and CDR2 FNYEAQ (reference sequence). In nucleotides, the CDR3 is TGTGCCAGCACCCCTTCCTTGGTTGGGCCCACAGATACGCAGTATTTT. Encoded protein: CASTPSLVGPTDTQYF.

Only a few counts were recorded for this clone. The chain's CDR3 is CASSPPGLAFNEQFF. The CDR3 DNA is TGTGCCAGCTCACCACCGGGACTAGCGTTCAATGAGCAGTTCTTC. The chain couples TRBV18 to TRBJ2-1; 10 bases are shared with TRBD2. The CDR3 length is 15 residues. The J segment lost 6 bases and the V segment lost 0 bases, leaving 2 bases of the junction unmatched. From germline, CDR1 is KGHSH and CDR2 LQKENI.